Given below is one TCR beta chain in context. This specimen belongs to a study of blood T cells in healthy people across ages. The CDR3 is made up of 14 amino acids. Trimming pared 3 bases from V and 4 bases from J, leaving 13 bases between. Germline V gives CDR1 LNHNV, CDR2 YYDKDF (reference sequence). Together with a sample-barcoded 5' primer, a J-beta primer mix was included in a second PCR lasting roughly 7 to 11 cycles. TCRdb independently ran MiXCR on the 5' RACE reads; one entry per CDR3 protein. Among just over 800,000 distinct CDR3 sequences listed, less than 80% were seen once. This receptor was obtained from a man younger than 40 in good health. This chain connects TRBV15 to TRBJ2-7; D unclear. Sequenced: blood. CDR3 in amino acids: CATSSMNLQYEQYF. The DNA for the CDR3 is TGTGCCACCAGCAGCATGAATCTGCAGTACGAGCAGTACTTC.